This TCR beta chain is from a study of blood T cell repertoires in COVID-19. Per the germline V gene, CDR1 is GTSNPN and CDR2 is SVGIG (reference sequence). Trimming shortened V by 6 bases and J by 8 bases, and 22 bases separated the two germline ends. The CDR3 sequence is 14 residues long. Original methodology: The authors estimated nucleated cell counts from reference gene primer amplification. Profiled with immunoSEQ multiplex PCR; TCRdb holds only in-frame clones, not every one. Clone size and V and J calls were adopted from that table, with D and trimming inferred from the DNA. Of about 120,000 clones in the sample, roughly three quarters were seen once. This clone was seen just once.

The material sequenced was peripheral blood. The chain couples TRBV30 to TRBJ1-2; D perhaps matches TRBD1 (6 bases). The origin of this receptor is a man in his forties with active or convalescent COVID-19. The CDR3 bases are TGTGCCTGCGGCTCAGTCCAGGGGCTTGGAGGCTACACCTTC. Amino acid sequence: CACGSVQGLGGYTF.